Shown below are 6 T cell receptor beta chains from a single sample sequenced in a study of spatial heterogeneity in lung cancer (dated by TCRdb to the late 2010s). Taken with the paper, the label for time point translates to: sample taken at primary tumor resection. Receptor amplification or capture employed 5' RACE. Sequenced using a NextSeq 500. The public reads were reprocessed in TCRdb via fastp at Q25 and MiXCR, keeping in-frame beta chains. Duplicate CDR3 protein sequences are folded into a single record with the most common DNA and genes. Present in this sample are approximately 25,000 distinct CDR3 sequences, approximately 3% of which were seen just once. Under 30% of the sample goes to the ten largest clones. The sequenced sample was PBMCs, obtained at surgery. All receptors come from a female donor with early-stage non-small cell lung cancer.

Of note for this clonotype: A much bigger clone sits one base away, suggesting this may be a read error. CDR3: CASRATGEQFF. Written as DNA, the CDR3 is TGTGCCAGCCGGGCCACGGGTGAGCAGTTCTTC. The chain has TRBV6-5 and TRBJ2-1, with D unresolved. CDR1 is MNHEY, CDR2 SVGAGI, per germline. The CDR3 runs to 11 residues. Between the trimmed V and J ends, which lost 8 bases and 9 bases, there was a span of 11 bases.

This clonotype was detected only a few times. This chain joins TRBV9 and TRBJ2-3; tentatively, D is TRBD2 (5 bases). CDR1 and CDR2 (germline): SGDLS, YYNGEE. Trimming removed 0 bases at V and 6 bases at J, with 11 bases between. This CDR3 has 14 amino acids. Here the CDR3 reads CASSVATSRDTQYF. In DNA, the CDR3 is TGTGCCAGCAGCGTAGCAACTAGTAGGGATACGCAGTATTTT.

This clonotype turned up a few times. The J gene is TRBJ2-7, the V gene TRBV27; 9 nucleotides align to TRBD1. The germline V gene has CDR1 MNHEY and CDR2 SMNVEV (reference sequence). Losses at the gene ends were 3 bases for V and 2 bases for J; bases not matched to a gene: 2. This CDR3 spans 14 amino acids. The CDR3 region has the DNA TGTGCCAGCAGTTTCGGACAGGGGACCTACGAGCAGTACTTC. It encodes CASSFGQGTYEQYF.

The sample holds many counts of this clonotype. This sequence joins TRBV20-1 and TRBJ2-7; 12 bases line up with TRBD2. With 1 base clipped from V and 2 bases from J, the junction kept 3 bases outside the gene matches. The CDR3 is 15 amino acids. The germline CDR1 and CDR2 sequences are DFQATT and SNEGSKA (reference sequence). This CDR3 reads CSARARTSGTYEQYF. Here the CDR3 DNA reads TGCAGTGCTAGAGCGAGGACTAGCGGGACCTACGAGCAGTACTTC.

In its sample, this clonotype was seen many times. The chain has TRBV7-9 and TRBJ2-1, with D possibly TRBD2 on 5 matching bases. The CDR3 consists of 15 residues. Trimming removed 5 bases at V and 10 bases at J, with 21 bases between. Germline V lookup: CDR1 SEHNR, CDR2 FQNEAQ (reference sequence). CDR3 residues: CASSLRTLNGGEQFF. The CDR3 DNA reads TGTGCCAGCAGCCTAAGGACTCTAAACGGTGGCGAGCAGTTCTTC.

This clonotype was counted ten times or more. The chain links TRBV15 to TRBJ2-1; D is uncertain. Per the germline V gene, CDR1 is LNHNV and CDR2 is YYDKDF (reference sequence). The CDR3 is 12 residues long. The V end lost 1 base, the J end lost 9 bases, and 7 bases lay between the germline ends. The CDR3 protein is CATSRGLPEQFF. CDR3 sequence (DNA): TGTGCCACCAGCAGAGGATTACCTGAGCAGTTCTTC.